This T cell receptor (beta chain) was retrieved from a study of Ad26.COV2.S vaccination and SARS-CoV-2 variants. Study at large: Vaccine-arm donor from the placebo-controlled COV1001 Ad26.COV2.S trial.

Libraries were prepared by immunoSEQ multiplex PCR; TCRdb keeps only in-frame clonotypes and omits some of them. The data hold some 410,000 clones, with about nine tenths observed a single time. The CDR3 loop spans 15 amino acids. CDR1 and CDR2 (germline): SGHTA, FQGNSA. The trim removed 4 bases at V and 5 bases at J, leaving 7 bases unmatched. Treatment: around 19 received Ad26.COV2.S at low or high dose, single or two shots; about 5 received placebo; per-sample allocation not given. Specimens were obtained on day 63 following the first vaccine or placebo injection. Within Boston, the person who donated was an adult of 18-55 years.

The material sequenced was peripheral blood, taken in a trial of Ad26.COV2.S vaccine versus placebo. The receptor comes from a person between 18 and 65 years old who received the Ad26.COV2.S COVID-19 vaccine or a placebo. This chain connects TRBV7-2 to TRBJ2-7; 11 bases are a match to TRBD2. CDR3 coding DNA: TGTGCCAGCAGCTCGCCGGCTAGCGGGGGGAACGAGCAGTACTTC. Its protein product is CASSSPASGGNEQYF.